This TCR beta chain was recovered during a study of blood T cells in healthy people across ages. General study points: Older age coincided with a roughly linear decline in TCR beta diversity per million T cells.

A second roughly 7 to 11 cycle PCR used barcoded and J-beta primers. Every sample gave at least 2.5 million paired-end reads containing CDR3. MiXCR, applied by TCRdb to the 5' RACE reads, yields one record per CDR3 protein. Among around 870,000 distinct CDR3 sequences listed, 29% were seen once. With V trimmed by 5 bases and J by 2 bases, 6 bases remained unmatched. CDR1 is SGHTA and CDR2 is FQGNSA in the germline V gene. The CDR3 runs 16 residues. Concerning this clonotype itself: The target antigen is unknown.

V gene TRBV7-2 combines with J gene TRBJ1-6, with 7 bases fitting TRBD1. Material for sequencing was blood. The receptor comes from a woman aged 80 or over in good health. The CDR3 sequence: CASSLSGQTYNSPLHF. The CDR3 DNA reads TGTGCCAGCAGCCTCTCGGGACAGACCTATAATTCACCCCTCCACTTT.